This entry lists 30 T cell receptor beta chains sequenced from one sample in a study of shared clonotypes between healthy human individuals. Measured with immunoSEQ multiplex PCR; TCRdb has only the in-frame clones, and not every one. This sample carries under 700,000 clones, approximately 95% of them seen once, and the ten largest clones take over 0.095%. Naivety among CD8 cells was defined by CD45RO negativity and positive CCR7 selection, thereby excluding terminally differentiated effector memory CD45RA+ cells. Sequencing was done on a sample of naive CD8+ T cells sorted from blood. These receptors were taken from a woman under 40 in good health.

The chain joins TRBV27 to TRBJ2-1; D uncertain. Trimming took off 11 bases at V and 5 bases at J, with 16 bases between the two ends. CDR3 size: 13 residues. Germline V gene lookup returns CDR1 MNHEY and CDR2 SMNVEV (reference sequence). As DNA, the CDR3 is TGTGCCGCACACCCGACCCGGAACAATGAGCAGTTCTTC. This sequence encodes CAAHPTRNNEQFF.

The rearrangement links TRBV2 to TRBJ2-1; 8 bases fit TRBD2. Germline CDR1 is SNHLY and CDR2 is FYNNEI. J lost 5 bases, V lost 4 bases, and 7 bases had no gene match. The CDR3 has 15 residues. The CDR3 DNA reads as TGTGCCAGCAGTGCCTCTAGCGGGCTAAACAATGAGCAGTTCTTC. Protein: CASSASSGLNNEQFF.

In its sample, this clone was seen once. The chain has TRBV4-1 and TRBJ2-1, with 9 bases fitting TRBD2. The CDR3 is made up of 18 amino acids. CDR1 and CDR2 (germline): MGHRA, YSYEKL. V was clipped by 1 base and J by 2 bases; unmatched bases: 9. The CDR3 is CASSQAPPSGATYNEQFF. The CDR3 nucleotides are TGCGCCAGCAGCCAAGCCCCCCCTAGCGGGGCTACCTACAATGAGCAGTTCTTC.

The chain employs TRBV11-2 and TRBJ2-5; D perhaps matches TRBD2 (5 bases). Trimming removed 1 base from V and 5 bases from J, with 14 bases in between. The CDR3 is 15 residues long. Germline-derived CDR1 and CDR2 are SGHAT and FQNNGV. DNA for the CDR3: TGTGCCAGCAGCTTAGGGGCCTCAGGCGGGGAGACCCAGTACTTC. As protein: CASSLGASGGETQYF.

The gene calls are TRBV29-1 and TRBJ2-5; D ambiguous. Trimming removed 5 bases from V and 4 bases from J, with 8 bases in between. The CDR3 spans 11 residues. CDR1 is SQVTM and CDR2 is ANQGSEA in the germline V gene. CDR3 residues: CSVRTLETQYF. CDR3 nucleotides: TGCAGCGTTCGGACCTTAGAGACCCAGTACTTC.

The gene calls are TRBV6-1 and TRBJ2-7, with TRBD2 matching 12 bases. Germline trimming cut 0 bases from V and 0 bases from J; bases unmatched to any gene: 6. The CDR3 is 18 amino acids. The germline V gene encodes CDR1 MNHNS and CDR2 SASEGT. CDR3 nucleotides: TGTGCCAGCAGTGAAGCGCTCCAACTAGCGGGGGGCTCCTACGAGCAGTACTTC. It is translated as CASSEALQLAGGSYEQYF.

CDR3 nucleotides: TGTGCCAGCAGTTTGGGTGCCGGGGAGCTGTTTTTT. It specifies CASSLGAGELFF. The J gene is TRBJ2-2, the V gene TRBV28; no firm D call. Germline V lookup: CDR1 MDHEN, CDR2 SYDVKM. The V gene lost 3 bases and the J gene lost 6 bases, with 5 bases spanning the gap. CDR3 length: 12 amino acids.

The rearrangement uses TRBV9 and TRBJ2-7, with D unclear. The germline V and J ends were trimmed by 4 bases and 0 bases, with 14 bases remaining between them. In germline, CDR1 is SGDLS, CDR2 YYNGEE. CDR3 length: 15 amino acids. In DNA, the CDR3 is TGTGCCAGCAGCCCCACAGACCTGAGCTCCTACGAGCAGTACTTC. Encoded protein: CASSPTDLSSYEQYF. Together with reference TRBV9 and TRBJ2-7, the CDR3 gives the full variable domain: DSGVTQTPKHLITATGQRVTLRCSPRSGDLSVYWYQQSLDQGLQFLIQYYNGEERAKGNILERFSAQQFPDLHSELNLSSLELGDSALYFCASSPTDLSSYEQYFGPGTRLTVT.

The genes are TRBV19 and TRBJ2-5; a weak D match, TRBD2 (6 bases). Deletions cut 0 bases from V and 5 bases from J, with 16 bases between. The CDR3 spans 16 residues. Looked up from germline, CDR1 is LNHDA and CDR2 is SQIVND (reference sequence). CDR3 in DNA: TGTGCCAGTAGTATAGAGGATGGCGGGGATCGCGAGACCCAGTACTTC. Its translation is CASSIEDGGDRETQYF.

The V gene is TRBV7-9, the J gene TRBJ2-7; TRBD1 matches 10 bases. The CDR3 has 19 amino acids. The junction had 14 bases not matched to a gene; V was cut back by 1 base and J by 2 bases. Germline lookup yields CDR1 SEHNR and CDR2 FQNEAQ (reference sequence). The CDR3 here is CASSLGPGTGATFAYEQYF. DNA for the CDR3: TGTGCCAGCAGCTTAGGTCCCGGGACAGGGGCCACATTTGCCTACGAGCAGTACTTC.

The V call is TRBV10-3, the J call TRBJ2-2; 10 nucleotides agree with TRBD2. This CDR3 is 16 amino acids long. The trim removed 4 bases at V and 5 bases at J, leaving 7 bases unmatched. Germline loops: CDR1 ENHRY, CDR2 SYGVKD. DNA of the CDR3: TGTGCCATCAGTGGAGAGCTAGCGGGAGAGACCGGGGAGCTGTTTTTT. Amino acids: CAISGELAGETGELFF.

This chain links TRBV5-6 with TRBJ2-7; 12 bases map to TRBD2. The CDR3 runs 17 residues. Germline V lookup: CDR1 SGHDT, CDR2 YYEEEE. J gave up 4 bases and V 4 bases, and 12 bases lay outside the gene matches. The CDR3 loop is CASSAPTSGSFTYEQYF. The CDR3 coding sequence is TGTGCCAGCAGCGCGCCGACTAGCGGGAGTTTCACGTACGAGCAGTACTTC. The entire variable domain, with the rest obtained from reference TRBV5-6 and TRBJ2-7, is as follows: DAGVTQSPTHLIKTRGQQVTLRCSPKSGHDTVSWYQQALGQGPQFIFQYYEEEERQRGNFPDRFSGHQFPNYSSELNVNALLLGDSALYLCASSAPTSGSFTYEQYFGPGTRLTVT.

CDR3 sequence reads: CASSFVGANEAFF. CDR3 DNA sequence: TGTGCCAGCAGCTTCGTGGGGGCTAATGAAGCTTTCTTT. This rearrangement joins TRBV5-5 to TRBJ1-1, with D maybe TRBD1 (6 bases). CDR1 is SGHKS, CDR2 YYEKEE, per germline (reference sequence). The ends were cut back, 2 bases at V and 7 bases at J, with 12 bases in the middle. The CDR3 runs to 13 residues.

The J gene is TRBJ2-7, the V gene TRBV6-6, with 10 bases identical to TRBD1. There are 15 residues in the CDR3. Trimming removed 4 bases from V and 3 bases from J; junction bases left unmatched: 6. Germline assignment: CDR1 MNHNY and CDR2 SVGAGI (reference sequence). This chain's CDR3 is CASSSDRGLFYEQYF. In nucleotides, the CDR3 is TGTGCCAGCAGTTCCGACAGGGGGCTATTCTACGAGCAGTACTTC.

V is TRBV27 and J is TRBJ2-7; 8 positions agree with TRBD2. This CDR3 is built from 15 residues. Germline-derived CDR1 and CDR2 are MNHEY and SMNVEV (reference sequence). Trimming took 6 bases from V and 1 from J; bases not matched to a gene: 8. The CDR3 DNA reads TGTGCCAGCAGAATCGCGGGAGGTCCTTCCTACGAGCAGTACTTC. This translates into CASRIAGGPSYEQYF.

The chain has TRBV11-1 and TRBJ2-1; 8 nucleotides agree with TRBD2. The V gene's germline CDR1 is SGHAT and CDR2 FQDESV (reference sequence). J lost 8 bases, V lost 4 bases, and 13 bases had no gene match. This CDR3 is built from 16 residues. Here the CDR3 reads CASSSGTRRGADEQFF. CDR3 bases: TGTGCCAGCAGCTCAGGGACTAGACGAGGGGCTGATGAGCAGTTCTTC.

The chain carries TRBV6-1 and TRBJ1-5; 7 bases fit TRBD1. CDR3 length: 15 amino acids. CDR1 and CDR2 from the germline V gene are MNHNS and SASEGT. V dropped 8 bases and J dropped 3; count of bases not matched to a gene: 10. The CDR3, as DNA: TGTGCCAGCGATACTCCGGGACAGTTCAATCAGCCCCAGCATTTT. As protein: CASDTPGQFNQPQHF.

J is TRBJ1-6 and V is TRBV15; D is perhaps TRBD1 (5 bases). V lost 0 bases and J lost 2, with 11 bases in between. This CDR3 has 17 amino acids. The germline V gene has CDR1 LNHNV and CDR2 YYDKDF (reference sequence). The CDR3 loop reads CATSRDSQGTYNSPLHF. The CDR3 DNA is TGTGCCACCAGCAGAGATAGCCAGGGTACCTATAATTCACCCCTCCACTTT.

For the CDR3, the DNA is TGTGCCAGCGCCCCACTCAGCCCCGGGACAGTCAACGAGCAGTACTTC. It specifies CASAPLSPGTVNEQYF. V usage is TRBV28 and J usage is TRBJ2-7; TRBD1 aligns across 7 bases. In germline, CDR1 is MDHEN, CDR2 SYDVKM. This CDR3 has 16 residues. The trim removed 8 bases at V and 5 bases at J, leaving 18 bases unmatched.

This rearrangement joins TRBV15 to TRBJ1-5; TRBD1 might be the D (5 bases). The CDR3 is 13 residues long. The germline V and J ends were trimmed by 7 bases and 4 bases, with 11 bases remaining between them. Germline values: CDR1 LNHNV, CDR2 YYDKDF (reference sequence). The CDR3 loop is CATKGMVNQPQHF. The CDR3 DNA is TGTGCCACCAAGGGGATGGTGAATCAGCCCCAGCATTTT.

The chain combines TRBV7-3 with TRBJ2-1; 11 nucleotides match TRBD2. V was pared by 3 bases and J by 4 bases, with 2 bases of the junction left unmatched. The germline gives CDR1 SGHTA, CDR2 FQGTGA. This CDR3 has 15 amino acids. The chain's CDR3 is CASSFGLAGYNEQFF. The CDR3 DNA sequence: TGTGCCAGCAGCTTTGGACTAGCGGGTTACAATGAGCAGTTCTTC.

CDR3 in amino acids: CAISEAAQDEQFF. In nucleotides, the CDR3 is TGTGCCATCAGTGAGGCCGCCCAGGATGAGCAGTTCTTC. The V and J genes are TRBV10-3 and TRBJ2-1; D call uncertain. The germline CDR1 and CDR2 sequences are ENHRY and SYGVKD. There are 13 residues in the CDR3. V was shortened by 2 bases and J by 8 bases, with 10 bases between the two germline ends.

This chain links TRBV5-1 with TRBJ2-2, with D perhaps TRBD2 (5 bases). The germline V gene encodes CDR1 SGHRS and CDR2 YFSETQ. The CDR3 has 16 residues. V lost 7 bases and J 2 bases, leaving 18 bases between the germline ends. CDR3 nucleotides: TGCGCCAGCCGCGGTGAAGCGGTTAGAAACACCGGGGAGCTGTTTTTT. Translated, it gives CASRGEAVRNTGELFF.

This chain joins TRBV27 and TRBJ2-7; a weak D match, TRBD2 (5 bases). CDR3 length: 14 amino acids. V gave up 5 bases and J gave up 7 bases, with 18 bases separating them. Per the germline V gene, CDR1 is MNHEY and CDR2 is SMNVEV (reference sequence). This chain's CDR3 is CASSGKAGGWEQYF. CDR3 nucleotides: TGTGCCAGCAGTGGCAAAGCCGGCGGGTGGGAGCAGTACTTC.

V is TRBV19 and J is TRBJ1-5; unclear D gene. Germline values: CDR1 LNHDA, CDR2 SQIVND (reference sequence). The CDR3 contains 17 residues. V lost 0 bases to trimming and J lost 2 bases, with 14 bases between them. The CDR3 DNA reads TGTGCCAGTAGTATAGATTCCCCCCCGGGCGGCAATCAGCCCCAGCATTTT. Its translation is CASSIDSPPGGNQPQHF.

The chain has TRBV28 and TRBJ2-7; tentatively, D is TRBD1 (6 bases). The CDR3 is 14 amino acids. Germline CDR1 is MDHEN and CDR2 is SYDVKM. Trimming took 2 bases from V and 2 from J, leaving 10 bases between them. CDR3 loop: CASSLAGDTYEQYF. CDR3 in DNA: TGTGCCAGCAGTTTAGCAGGGGATACCTACGAGCAGTACTTC.

This chain uses TRBV5-4 with TRBJ2-1; 11 positions agree with TRBD2. Germline CDR1 and CDR2: SGHNT and YYREEE (reference sequence). Trimming removed 5 bases from V and 10 bases from J; junction bases left unmatched: 5. This CDR3 region has 13 residues. CDR3 coding DNA: TGTGCCAGCAGACTAGCGGGAGTGAGAGAGCAGTTCTTC. Residues: CASRLAGVREQFF.

The V call is TRBV27, the J call TRBJ1-5; D unresolved. Per germline, CDR1 MNHEY and CDR2 SMNVEV (reference sequence). V was shortened by 6 bases and J by 0 bases, with 6 bases between the two germline ends. CDR3 length: 13 residues. CDR3 amino acids: CASRKFSNQPQHF. CDR3 bases: TGTGCCAGCAGAAAGTTTAGCAATCAGCCCCAGCATTTT.

The rearrangement joins TRBV7-9 to TRBJ2-7; D is unresolved. V lost 8 bases to trimming and J lost 0 bases, with 11 bases between them. The length of the CDR3 is 13 residues. Germline V lookup: CDR1 SEHNR, CDR2 FQNEAQ (reference sequence). The CDR3 nucleotides read TGTGCCAGCGGATTTGGGCCCTCCTACGAGCAGTACTTC. Its protein product is CASGFGPSYEQYF.

The chain is built from TRBV28 and TRBJ1-5; D remains unclear. The V gene's germline CDR1 is MDHEN and CDR2 SYDVKM. The CDR3 is 15 amino acids. Trimming removed 2 bases from V and 0 bases from J, with 8 bases in between. The CDR3 loop is CASSLADYSNQPQHF. CDR3 DNA sequence: TGTGCCAGCAGTTTAGCAGATTATAGCAATCAGCCCCAGCATTTT.